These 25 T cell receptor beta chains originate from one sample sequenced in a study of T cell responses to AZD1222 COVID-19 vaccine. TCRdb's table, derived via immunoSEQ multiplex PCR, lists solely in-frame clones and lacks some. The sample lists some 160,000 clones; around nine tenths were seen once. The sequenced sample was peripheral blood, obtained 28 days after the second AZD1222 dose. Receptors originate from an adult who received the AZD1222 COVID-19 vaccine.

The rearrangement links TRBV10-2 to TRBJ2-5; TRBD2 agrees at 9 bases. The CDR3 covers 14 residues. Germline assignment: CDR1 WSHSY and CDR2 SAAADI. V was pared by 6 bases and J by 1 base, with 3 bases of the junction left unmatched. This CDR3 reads CASRTSGPQETQYF. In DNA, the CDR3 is TGCGCCAGCAGGACTAGCGGTCCCCAAGAGACCCAGTACTTC.

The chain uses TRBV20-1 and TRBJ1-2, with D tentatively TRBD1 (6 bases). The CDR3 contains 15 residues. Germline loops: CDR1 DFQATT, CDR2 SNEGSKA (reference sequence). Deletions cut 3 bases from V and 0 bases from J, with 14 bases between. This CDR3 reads CSASLSDRPNYGYTF. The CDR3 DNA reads TGCAGTGCTAGTTTGTCGGACAGACCTAACTATGGCTACACCTTC.

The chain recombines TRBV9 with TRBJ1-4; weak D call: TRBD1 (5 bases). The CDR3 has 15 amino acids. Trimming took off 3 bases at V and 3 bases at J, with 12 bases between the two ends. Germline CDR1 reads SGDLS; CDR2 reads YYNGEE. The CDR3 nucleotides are TGTGCCAGCAGCGCCAGACAGCAGTCTAATGAAAAACTGTTTTTT. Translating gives CASSARQQSNEKLFF.

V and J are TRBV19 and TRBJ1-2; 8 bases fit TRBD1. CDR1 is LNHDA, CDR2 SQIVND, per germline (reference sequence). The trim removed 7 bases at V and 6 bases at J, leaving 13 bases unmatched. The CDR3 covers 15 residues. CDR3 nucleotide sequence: TGTGCCAGTAATGTGCTGACAGGGGAGTTGGATGGCTACACCTTC. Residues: CASNVLTGELDGYTF. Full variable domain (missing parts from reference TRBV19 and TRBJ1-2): DGGITQSPKYLFRKEGQNVTLSCEQNLNHDAMYWYRQDPGQGLRLIYYSQIVNDFQKGDIAEGYSVSREKKESFPLTVTSAQKNPTAFYLCASNVLTGELDGYTFGSGTRLTVV.

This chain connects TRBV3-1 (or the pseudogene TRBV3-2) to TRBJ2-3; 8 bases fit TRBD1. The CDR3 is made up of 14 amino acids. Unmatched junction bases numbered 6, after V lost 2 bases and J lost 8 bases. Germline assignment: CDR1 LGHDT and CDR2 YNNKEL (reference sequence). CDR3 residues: CASSQQGAEGTQYF. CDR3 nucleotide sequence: TGTGCCAGCAGCCAACAGGGGGCTGAGGGTACGCAGTATTTT.

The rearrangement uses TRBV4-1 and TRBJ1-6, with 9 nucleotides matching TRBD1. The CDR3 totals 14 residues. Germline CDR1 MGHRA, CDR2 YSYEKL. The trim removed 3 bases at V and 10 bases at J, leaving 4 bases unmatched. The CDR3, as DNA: TGCGCCAGCAGCCACGGGACAGGGTACTCACCCCTCCACTTT. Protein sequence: CASSHGTGYSPLHF.

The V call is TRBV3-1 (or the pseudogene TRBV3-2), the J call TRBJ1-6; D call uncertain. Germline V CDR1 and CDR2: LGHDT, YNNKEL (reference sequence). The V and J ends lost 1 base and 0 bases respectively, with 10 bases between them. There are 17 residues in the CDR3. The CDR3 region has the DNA TGTGCCAGCAGCCAAGTTGGCGGCAGCTCCTATAATTCACCCCTCCACTTT. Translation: CASSQVGGSSYNSPLHF.

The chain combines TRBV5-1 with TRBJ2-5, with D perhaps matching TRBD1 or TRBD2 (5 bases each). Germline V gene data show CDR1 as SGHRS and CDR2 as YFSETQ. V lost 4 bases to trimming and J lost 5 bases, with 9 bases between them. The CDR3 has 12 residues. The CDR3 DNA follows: TGCGCCAGCAGCCTGGGGACGGAGACCCAGTACTTC. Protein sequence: CASSLGTETQYF.

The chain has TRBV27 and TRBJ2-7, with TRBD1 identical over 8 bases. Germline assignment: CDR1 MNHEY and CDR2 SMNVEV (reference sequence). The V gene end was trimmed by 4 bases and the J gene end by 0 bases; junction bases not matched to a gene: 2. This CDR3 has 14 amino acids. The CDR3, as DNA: TGTGCCAGCAGTTCTACAGGGGGCTCCTACGAGCAGTACTTC. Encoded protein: CASSSTGGSYEQYF.

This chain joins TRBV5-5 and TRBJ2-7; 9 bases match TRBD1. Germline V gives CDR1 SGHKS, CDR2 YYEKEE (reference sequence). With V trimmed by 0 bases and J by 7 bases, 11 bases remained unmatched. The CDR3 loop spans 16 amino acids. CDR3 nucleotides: TGTGCCAGCAGCTTGGCCCTGGGACAGGGTCTTGGTGAGCAGTACTTC. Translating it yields CASSLALGQGLGEQYF.

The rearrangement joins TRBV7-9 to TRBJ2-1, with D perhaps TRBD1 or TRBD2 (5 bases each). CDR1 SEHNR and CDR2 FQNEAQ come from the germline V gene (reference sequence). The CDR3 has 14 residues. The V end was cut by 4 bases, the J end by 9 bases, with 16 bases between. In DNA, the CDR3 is TGTGCCAGCAGCTCCGGGACCGGAGAAGCTGAGCAGTTCTTC. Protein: CASSSGTGEAEQFF.

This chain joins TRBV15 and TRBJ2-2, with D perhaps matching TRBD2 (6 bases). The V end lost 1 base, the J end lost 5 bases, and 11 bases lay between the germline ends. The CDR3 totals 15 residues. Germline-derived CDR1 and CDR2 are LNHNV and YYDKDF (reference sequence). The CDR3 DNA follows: TGTGCCACCAGCAGAGGCGCAGGGAGGACCGGGGAGCTGTTTTTT. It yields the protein CATSRGAGRTGELFF.

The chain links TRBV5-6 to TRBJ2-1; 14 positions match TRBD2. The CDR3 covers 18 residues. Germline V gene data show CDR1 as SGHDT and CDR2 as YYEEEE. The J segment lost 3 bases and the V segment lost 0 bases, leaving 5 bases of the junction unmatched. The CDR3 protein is CASSLGLAGGFFYNEQFF. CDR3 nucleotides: TGTGCCAGCAGCTTGGGACTAGCGGGGGGGTTTTTCTACAATGAGCAGTTCTTC.

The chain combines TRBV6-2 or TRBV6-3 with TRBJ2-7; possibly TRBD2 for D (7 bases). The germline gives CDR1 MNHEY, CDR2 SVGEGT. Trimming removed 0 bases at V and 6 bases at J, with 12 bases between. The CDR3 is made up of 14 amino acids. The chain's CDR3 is CASSYSTGGSEQYF. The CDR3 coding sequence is TGTGCCAGCAGTTACTCGACGGGGGGCAGCGAGCAGTACTTC.

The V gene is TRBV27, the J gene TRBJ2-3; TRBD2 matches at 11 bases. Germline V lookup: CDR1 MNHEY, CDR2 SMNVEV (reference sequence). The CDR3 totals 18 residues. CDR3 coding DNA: TGTGGTATGGACAGGAGGTCACTAGCGGGAGCTAGCACAGATACGCAGTATTTT. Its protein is CGMDRRSLAGASTDTQYF.

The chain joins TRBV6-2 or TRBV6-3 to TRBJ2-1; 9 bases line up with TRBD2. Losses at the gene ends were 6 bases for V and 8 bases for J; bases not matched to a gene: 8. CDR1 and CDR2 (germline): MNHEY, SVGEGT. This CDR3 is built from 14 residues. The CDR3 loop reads CASSSGLAGDEQFF. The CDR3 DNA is TGTGCCAGCAGCTCGGGACTAGCTGGCGATGAGCAGTTCTTC.

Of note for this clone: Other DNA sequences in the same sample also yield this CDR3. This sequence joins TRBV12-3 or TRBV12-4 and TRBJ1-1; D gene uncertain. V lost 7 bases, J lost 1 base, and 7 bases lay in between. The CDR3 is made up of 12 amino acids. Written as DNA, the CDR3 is TGTGCCAGCACACTTGGGAACACTGAAGCTTTCTTT. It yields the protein CASTLGNTEAFF.

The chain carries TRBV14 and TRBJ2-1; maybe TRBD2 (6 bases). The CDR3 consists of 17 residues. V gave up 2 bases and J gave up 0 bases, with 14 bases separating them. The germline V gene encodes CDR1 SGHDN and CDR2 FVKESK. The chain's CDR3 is CASSQLIGGSSYNEQFF. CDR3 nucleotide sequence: TGTGCCAGCAGCCAACTAATTGGGGGGAGCTCCTACAATGAGCAGTTCTTC.

Here the CDR3 reads CASSELGLAGGGSSTGELFF. CDR3 nucleotides: TGCGCCAGCAGTGAGCTGGGGCTCGCAGGGGGCGGCTCGAGCACCGGGGAGCTGTTTTTT. The rearrangement links TRBV10-2 to TRBJ2-2; 8 positions match TRBD1. The CDR3 contains 20 residues. CDR1 and CDR2 from the germline V gene are WSHSY and SAAADI. The junction had 18 bases not matched to a gene; V was cut back by 2 bases and J by 4 bases.

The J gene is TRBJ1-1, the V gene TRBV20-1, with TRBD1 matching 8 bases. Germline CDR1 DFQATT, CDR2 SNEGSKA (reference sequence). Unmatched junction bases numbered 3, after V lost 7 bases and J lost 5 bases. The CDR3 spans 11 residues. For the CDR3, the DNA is TGCAGTGGCACAGGGGGAACTGAAGCTTTCTTT. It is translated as CSGTGGTEAFF.

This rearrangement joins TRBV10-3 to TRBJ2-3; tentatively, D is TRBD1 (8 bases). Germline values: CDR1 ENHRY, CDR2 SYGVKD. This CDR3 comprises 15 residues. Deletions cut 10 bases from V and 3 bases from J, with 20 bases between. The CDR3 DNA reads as TGTGCCAGAGACAGGGGAGGGATAGAAACAGATACGCAGTATTTT. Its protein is CARDRGGIETDTQYF.

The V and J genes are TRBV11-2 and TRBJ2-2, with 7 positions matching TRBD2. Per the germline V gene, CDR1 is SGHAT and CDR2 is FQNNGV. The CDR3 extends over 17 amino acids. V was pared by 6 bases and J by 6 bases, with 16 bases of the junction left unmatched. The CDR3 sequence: CASRYDGGSIVPGELFF. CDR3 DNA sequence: TGTGCCAGCAGATACGACGGGGGGTCTATAGTTCCCGGGGAGCTGTTTTTT.

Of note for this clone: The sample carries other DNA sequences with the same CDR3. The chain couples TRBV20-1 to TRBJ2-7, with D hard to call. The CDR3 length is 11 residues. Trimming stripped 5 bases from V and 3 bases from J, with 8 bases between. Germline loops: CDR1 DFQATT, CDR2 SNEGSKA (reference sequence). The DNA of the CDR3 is TGCAGTGCTGGATATAGCTACGAGCAGTACTTC. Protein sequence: CSAGYSYEQYF.

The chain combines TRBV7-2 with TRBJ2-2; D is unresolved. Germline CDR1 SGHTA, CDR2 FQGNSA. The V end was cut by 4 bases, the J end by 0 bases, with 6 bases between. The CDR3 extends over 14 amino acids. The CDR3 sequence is CASSYGPNTGELFF. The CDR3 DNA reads TGTGCCAGCAGCTACGGGCCGAACACCGGGGAGCTGTTTTTT.

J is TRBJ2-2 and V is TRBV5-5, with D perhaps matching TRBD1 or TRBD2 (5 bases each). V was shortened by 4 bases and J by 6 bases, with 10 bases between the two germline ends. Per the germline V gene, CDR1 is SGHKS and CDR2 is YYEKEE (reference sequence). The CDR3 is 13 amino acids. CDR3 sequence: CASSRDVAGELFF. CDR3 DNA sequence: TGTGCCAGCAGCAGGGACGTCGCCGGGGAGCTGTTTTTT.